The entry below gives a single T cell receptor (beta chain) sequence along with its context. Methods used by the authors: Filtering differed, since immunoSEQ gave only junction sequences and no quality scores. Some clones are missing from TCRdb's copy, which holds only in-frame ones; the method was immunoSEQ multiplex PCR. V and J calls and clone size are as listed in that table; D and trimming were resolved from the DNA. This table has 2.5 million or so clones, approximately 94% appearing once. This record comes from a study of shared clonotypes between healthy human individuals. The study drew its donors from healthy HIV-negative adults without recent acute infections or vaccinations. Germline CDR1 is SEHNR and CDR2 is FQNEAQ (reference sequence). The CDR3 is 15 residues long. V gave up 1 base and J gave up 3 bases, with 12 bases separating them.

The sequenced sample consisted of naive CD4+ T cells sorted from blood. Documented subset: CD45RA+ positively selected. The V call is TRBV7-9, the J call TRBJ1-2, with a possible D match to TRBD1 (5 bases). This receptor was identified in a young man in good health. CDR3 residues: CASSLGQLLDYGYTF. The CDR3 nucleotides read TGTGCCAGCAGCTTAGGACAGTTACTGGACTATGGCTACACCTTC.